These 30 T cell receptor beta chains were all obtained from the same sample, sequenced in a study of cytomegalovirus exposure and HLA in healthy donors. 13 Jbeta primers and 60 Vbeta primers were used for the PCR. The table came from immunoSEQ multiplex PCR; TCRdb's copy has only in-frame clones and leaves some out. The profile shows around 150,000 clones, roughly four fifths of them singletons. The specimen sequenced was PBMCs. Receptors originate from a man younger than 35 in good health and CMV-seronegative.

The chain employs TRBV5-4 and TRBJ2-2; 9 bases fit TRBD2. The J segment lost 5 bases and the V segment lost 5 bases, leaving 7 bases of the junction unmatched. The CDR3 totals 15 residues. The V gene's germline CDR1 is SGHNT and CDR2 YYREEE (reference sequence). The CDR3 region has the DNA TGTGCCAGCAGGTCCGGGACTAGCTCAACCGGGGAGCTGTTTTTT. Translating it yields CASRSGTSSTGELFF.

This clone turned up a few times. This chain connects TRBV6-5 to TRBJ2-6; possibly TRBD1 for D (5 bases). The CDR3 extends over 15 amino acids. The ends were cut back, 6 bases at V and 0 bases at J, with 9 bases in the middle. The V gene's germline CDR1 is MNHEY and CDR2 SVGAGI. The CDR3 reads CASRDTYSGANVLTF. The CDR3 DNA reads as TGTGCCAGCAGGGACACCTACTCTGGGGCCAACGTCCTGACTTTC.

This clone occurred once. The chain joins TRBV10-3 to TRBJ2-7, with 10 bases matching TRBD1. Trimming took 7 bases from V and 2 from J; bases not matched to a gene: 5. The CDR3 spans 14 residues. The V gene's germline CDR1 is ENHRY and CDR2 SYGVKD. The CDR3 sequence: CAIKAGTGAYEQYF. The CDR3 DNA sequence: TGTGCCATCAAGGCTGGGACAGGGGCCTACGAGCAGTACTTC.

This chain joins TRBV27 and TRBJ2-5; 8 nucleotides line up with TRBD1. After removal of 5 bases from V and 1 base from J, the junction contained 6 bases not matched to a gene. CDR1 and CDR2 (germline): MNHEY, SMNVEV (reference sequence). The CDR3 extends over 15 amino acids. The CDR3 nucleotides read TGTGCCAGCAGTCCCGGGACAGGAGCCCAAGAGACCCAGTACTTC. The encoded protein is CASSPGTGAQETQYF.

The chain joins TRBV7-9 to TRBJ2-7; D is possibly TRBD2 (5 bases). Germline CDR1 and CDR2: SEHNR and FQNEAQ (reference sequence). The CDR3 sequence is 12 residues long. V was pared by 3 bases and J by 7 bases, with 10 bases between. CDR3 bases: TGTGCCAGCAGCTTGAGCGGACTGGAGCAGTACTTC. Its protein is CASSLSGLEQYF.

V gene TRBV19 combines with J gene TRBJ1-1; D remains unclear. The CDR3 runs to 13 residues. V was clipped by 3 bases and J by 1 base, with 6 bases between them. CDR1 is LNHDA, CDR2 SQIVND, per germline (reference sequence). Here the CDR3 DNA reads TGTGCCAGTAGTATGGGCAGGAACACTGAAGCTTTCTTT. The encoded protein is CASSMGRNTEAFF.

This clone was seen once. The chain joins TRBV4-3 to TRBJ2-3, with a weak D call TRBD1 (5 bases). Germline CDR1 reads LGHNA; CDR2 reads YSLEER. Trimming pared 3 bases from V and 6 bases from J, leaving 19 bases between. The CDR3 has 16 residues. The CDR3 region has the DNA TGCGCCAGCAGCCACCTGAACGCTGGTGGGGCGGATACGCAGTATTTT. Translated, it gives CASSHLNAGGADTQYF.

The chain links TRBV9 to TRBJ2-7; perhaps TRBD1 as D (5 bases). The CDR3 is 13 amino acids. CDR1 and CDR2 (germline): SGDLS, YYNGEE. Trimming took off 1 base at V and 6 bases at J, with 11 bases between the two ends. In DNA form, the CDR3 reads TGTGCCAGCAGCGTACCACAGGACCCCGAGCAGTACTTC. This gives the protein CASSVPQDPEQYF.

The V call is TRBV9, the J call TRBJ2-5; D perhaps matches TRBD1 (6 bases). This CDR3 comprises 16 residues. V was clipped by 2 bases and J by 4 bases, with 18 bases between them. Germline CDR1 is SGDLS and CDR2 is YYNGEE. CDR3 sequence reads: CASSVDSEGRGETQYF. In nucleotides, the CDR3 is TGTGCCAGCAGCGTGGATAGTGAGGGCAGGGGAGAGACCCAGTACTTC.

CDR3 protein: CATSRVPAGGPYNEQFF. DNA for the CDR3: TGTGCCACCAGCAGAGTTCCAGCGGGAGGGCCGTACAATGAGCAGTTCTTC. The chain uses TRBV15 and TRBJ2-1; 10 positions match TRBD2. V shed 1 base, J shed 4 bases, and the junction held 7 bases outside the gene matches. The V gene's germline CDR1 is LNHNV and CDR2 YYDKDF (reference sequence). This CDR3 is 17 amino acids long.

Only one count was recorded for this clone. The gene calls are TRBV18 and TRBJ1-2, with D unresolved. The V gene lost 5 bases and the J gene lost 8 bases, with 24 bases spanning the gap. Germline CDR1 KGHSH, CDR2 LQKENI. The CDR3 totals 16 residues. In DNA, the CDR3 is TGTGCCAGCTCAGTTGCATCGGGTCAAACGGCCGGGGGCTACACCTTC. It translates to CASSVASGQTAGGYTF.

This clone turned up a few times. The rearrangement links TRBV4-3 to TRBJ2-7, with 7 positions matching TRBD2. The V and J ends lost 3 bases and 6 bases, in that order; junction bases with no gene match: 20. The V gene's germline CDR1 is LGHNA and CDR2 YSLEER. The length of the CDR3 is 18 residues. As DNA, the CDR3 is TGCGCCAGCAGCCACGGCTTGCCGCCTCTTGCGGGAGTGGGCGAGCAGTACTTC. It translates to CASSHGLPPLAGVGEQYF.

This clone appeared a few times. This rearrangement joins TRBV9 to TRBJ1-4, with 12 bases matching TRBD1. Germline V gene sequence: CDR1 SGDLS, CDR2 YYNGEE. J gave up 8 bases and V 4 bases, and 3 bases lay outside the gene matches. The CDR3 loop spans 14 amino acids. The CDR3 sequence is CASSPGTGGEKLFF. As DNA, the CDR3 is TGTGCCAGCAGCCCAGGGACAGGGGGCGAAAAACTGTTTTTT.

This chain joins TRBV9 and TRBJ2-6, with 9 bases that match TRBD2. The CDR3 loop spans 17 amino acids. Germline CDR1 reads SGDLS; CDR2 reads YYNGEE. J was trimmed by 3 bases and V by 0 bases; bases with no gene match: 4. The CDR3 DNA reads TGTGCCAGCAGCGTAGTATTAGCGGGAGTTGGGGCCAACGTCCTGACTTTC. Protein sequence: CASSVVLAGVGANVLTF.

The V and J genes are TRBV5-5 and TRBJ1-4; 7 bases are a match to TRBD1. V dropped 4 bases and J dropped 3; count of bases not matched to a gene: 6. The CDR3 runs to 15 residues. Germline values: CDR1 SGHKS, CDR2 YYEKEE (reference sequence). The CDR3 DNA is TGTGCCAGCAGCACTAGGACAGGACCTAATGAAAAACTGTTTTTT. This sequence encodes CASSTRTGPNEKLFF. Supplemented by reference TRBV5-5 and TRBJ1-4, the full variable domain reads DAGVTQSPTHLIKTRGQQVTLRCSPISGHKSVSWYQQVLGQGPQFIFQYYEKEERGRGNFPDRFSARQFPNYSSELNVNALLLGDSALYLCASSTRTGPNEKLFFGSGTQLSVL.

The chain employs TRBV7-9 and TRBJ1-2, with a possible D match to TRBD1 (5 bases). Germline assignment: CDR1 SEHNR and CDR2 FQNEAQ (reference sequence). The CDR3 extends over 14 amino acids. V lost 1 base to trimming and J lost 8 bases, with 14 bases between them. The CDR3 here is CASSLVDKTWGYTF. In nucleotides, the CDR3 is TGTGCCAGCAGCTTAGTGGACAAAACCTGGGGCTACACCTTC.

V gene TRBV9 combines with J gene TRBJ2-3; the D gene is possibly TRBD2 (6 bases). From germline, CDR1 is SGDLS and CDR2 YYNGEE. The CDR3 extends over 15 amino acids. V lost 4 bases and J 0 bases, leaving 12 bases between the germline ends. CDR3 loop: CASSPGAASTDTQYF. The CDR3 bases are TGTGCCAGCAGCCCGGGAGCGGCTAGCACAGATACGCAGTATTTT.

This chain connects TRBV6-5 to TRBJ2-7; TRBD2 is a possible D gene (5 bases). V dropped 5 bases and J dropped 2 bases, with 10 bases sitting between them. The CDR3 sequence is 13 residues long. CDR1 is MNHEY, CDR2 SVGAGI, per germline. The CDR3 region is CASSEADPYEQYF. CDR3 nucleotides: TGTGCCAGCAGTGAAGCGGACCCCTACGAGCAGTACTTC.

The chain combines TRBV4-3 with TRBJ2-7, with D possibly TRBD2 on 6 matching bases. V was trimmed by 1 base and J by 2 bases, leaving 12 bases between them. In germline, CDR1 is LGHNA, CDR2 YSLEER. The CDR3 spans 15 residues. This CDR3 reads CASSQGAGRPYEQYF. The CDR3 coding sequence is TGCGCCAGCAGCCAAGGGGCAGGGAGGCCCTACGAGCAGTACTTC.

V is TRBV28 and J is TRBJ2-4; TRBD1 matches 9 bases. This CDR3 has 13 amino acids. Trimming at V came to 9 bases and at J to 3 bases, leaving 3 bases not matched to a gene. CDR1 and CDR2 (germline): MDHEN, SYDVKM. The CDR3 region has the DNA TGTGCCAGTTGGACAGGGGTCAAAAACATTCAGTACTTC. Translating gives CASWTGVKNIQYF.

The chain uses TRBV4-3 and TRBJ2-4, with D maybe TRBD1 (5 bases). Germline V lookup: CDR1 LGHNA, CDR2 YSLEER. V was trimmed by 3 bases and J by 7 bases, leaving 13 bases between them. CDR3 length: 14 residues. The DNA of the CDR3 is TGCGCCAGCAGCCAGGGGCCCGCAGACAACATTCAGTACTTC. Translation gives CASSQGPADNIQYF.

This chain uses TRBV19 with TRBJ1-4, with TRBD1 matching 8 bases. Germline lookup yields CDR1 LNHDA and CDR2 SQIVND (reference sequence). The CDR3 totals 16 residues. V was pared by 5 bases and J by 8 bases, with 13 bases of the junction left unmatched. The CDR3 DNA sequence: TGTGCCAGTAGTGGTCCGACAGGGGAGGTTGAGGAAAAACTGTTTTTT. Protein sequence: CASSGPTGEVEEKLFF.

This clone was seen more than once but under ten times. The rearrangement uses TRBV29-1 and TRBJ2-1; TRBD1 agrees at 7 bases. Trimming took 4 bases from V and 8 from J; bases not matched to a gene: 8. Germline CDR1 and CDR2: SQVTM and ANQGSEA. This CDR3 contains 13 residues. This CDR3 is CSVAVATGYEQFF. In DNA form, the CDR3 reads TGCAGCGTTGCGGTTGCGACAGGGTATGAGCAGTTCTTC.

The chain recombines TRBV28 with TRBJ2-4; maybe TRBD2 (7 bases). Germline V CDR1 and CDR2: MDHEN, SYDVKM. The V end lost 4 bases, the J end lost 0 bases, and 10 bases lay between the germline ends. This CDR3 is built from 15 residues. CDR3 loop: CASSSGGIAKNIQYF. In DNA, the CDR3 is TGTGCCAGCAGTTCGGGGGGCATAGCCAAAAACATTCAGTACTTC.

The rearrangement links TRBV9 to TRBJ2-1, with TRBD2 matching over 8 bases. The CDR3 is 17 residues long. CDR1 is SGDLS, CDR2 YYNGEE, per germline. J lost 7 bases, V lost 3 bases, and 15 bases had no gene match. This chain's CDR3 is CASSESSAGGPLNEQFF. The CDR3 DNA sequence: TGTGCCAGCAGCGAGAGCTCCGCGGGAGGTCCCCTTAATGAGCAGTTCTTC.

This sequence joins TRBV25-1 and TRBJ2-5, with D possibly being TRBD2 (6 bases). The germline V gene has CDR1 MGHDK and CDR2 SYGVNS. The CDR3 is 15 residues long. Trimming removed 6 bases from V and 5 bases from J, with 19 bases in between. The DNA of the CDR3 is TGTGCCAGCAGCCTTCGGGGGTTTTCTGGGGAGACCCAGTACTTC. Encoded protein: CASSLRGFSGETQYF.

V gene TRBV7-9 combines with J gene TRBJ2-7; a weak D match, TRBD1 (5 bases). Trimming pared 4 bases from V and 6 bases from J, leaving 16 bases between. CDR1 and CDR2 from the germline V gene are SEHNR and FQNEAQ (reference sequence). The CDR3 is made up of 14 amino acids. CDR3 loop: CASSSPGHKIEQYF. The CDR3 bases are TGTGCCAGCAGCTCTCCCGGACACAAGATCGAGCAGTACTTC. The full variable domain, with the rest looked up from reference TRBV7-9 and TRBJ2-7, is DTGVSQNPRHKITKRGQNVTFRCDPISEHNRLYWYRQTLGQGPEFLTYFQNEAQLEKSRLLSDRFSAERPKGSFSTLEIQRTEQGDSAMYLCASSSPGHKIEQYFGPGTRLTVT.

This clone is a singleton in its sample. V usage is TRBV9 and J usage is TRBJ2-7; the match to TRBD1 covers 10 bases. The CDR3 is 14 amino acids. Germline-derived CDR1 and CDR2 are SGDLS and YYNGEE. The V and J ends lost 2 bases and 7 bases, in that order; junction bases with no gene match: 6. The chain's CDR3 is CASSVGQGRMEQYF. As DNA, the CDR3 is TGTGCCAGCAGCGTGGGACAGGGGAGAATGGAGCAGTACTTC. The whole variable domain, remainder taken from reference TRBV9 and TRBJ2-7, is DSGVTQTPKHLITATGQRVTLRCSPRSGDLSVYWYQQSLDQGLQFLIQYYNGEERAKGNILERFSAQQFPDLHSELNLSSLELGDSALYFCASSVGQGRMEQYFGPGTRLTVT.

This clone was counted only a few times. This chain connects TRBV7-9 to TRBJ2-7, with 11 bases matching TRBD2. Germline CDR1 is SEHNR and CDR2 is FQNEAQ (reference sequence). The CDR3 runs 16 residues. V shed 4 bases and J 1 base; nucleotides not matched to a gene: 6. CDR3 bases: TGTGCCAGCAGCTCAGCGACTAGCGGGAATTCCTACGAGCAGTACTTC. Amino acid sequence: CASSSATSGNSYEQYF.

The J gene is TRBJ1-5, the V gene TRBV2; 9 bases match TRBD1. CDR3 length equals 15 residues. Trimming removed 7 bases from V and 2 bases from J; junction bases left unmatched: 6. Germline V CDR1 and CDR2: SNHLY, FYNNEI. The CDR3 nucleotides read TGTGCCAGCAAAAGGACAGGGGATGGCAATCAGCCCCAGCATTTT. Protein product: CASKRTGDGNQPQHF.